The sample holds a few counts of the clone carrying this TCR beta chain. Its antigen is as yet unknown. The data were obtained in a study of T cells after yellow fever vaccination. Overall study results and limits: Post-booster reappearance was seen for most primary-vaccination clones (nearly 97% CD4, 75% to 90% CD8). There was a possibility that FACS-sorted repertoires contained abundant clonotypes contaminating from the bulk population.

TCRdb itself ran the 5' RACE reads through MiXCR, one entry per CDR3 protein. The table lists approximately 550,000 distinct CDR3 sequences, roughly 12% of them singletons. CDR1 is SGHAT and CDR2 is FQNNGV in the germline V gene. The CDR3 extends over 17 amino acids. V lost 1 base, J lost 1 base, and 13 bases lay in between. J is TRBJ2-2 and V is TRBV11-2; D gene uncertain. The sample consisted of PBMCs, taken on the day of the yellow fever booster vaccination. This clonotype was sampled from a man younger than 40 who received the YFV17D yellow fever vaccine. CDR3 in amino acids: CASSLGIAFLNTGELFF. For the CDR3, the DNA is TGTGCCAGCAGCTTAGGAATTGCTTTCCTGAACACCGGGGAGCTGTTTTTT.